This T cell receptor (beta chain) was identified in a study of blood T cell repertoires in COVID-19. Study-level information: Spain, Italy and the United States supplied samples that represented acute and convalescent COVID-19. T cells, B-cell-depleted T cells, or PBMCs supplied cDNA or gDNA.

The germline CDR1 and CDR2 sequences are SGHRS and YFSETQ. Unmatched junction bases numbered 4, after V lost 3 bases and J lost 2 bases. There are 14 residues in the CDR3. Per the authors' pipeline: Amplified reference gene primers provided the basis for estimating nucleated cell counts. Assay used: immunoSEQ multiplex PCR; TCRdb lists only in-frame clones, some missing. V, J and clone size are taken as reported in that table, and D and trimming were inferred from the DNA itself. Found here are about 250,000 clones, around 88% of them singletons; the top ten hold roughly 5.8%. The clonotype originates from an elderly man with acute or convalescent COVID-19. The sequencing input was peripheral blood. The chain employs TRBV5-1 and TRBJ1-2; 7 bases match TRBD1. CDR3 sequence reads: CASSSGTENYGYTF. The CDR3 nucleotides are TGCGCCAGCAGCTCCGGGACAGAGAACTATGGCTACACCTTC.